Listed below are T cell receptor beta chains from one sample, sequenced in a study of cytomegalovirus exposure and HLA in healthy donors. Data came from immunoSEQ multiplex PCR; TCRdb stores just in-frame clones and leaves some out. The sample consists of about 140,000 clones, around 80% of them appearing once. The specimen sequenced was PBMCs. These receptor sequences come from a male donor in good health and CMV-seropositive. The CDR3 runs from the conserved cysteine through the conserved F or W. The order of the fields is J gene, clone size, D gene, CDR3 length, V gene, CDR3 protein, CDR3 DNA. The D gene is left open where the match is weak. The size field is filled for only some rows; it gives once, few, many or a size class.

J: TRBJ1-1; size: NA; D: TRBD1; length: 14; V: TRBV6-1; CDR3: CASTRTGLNTEAFF; DNA: TGTGCCAGCACCCGGACAGGGTTGAACACTGAAGCTTTCTTT
J: TRBJ2-2; size: NA; D: TRBD1; length: 15; V: TRBV27; CDR3: CASSYRGRSPGELFF; DNA: TGTGCCAGCAGTTACAGGGGGCGGTCACCCGGGGAGCTGTTTTTT
J: TRBJ2-7; size: NA; D: TRBD1; length: 15; V: TRBV10-3; CDR3: CAIRDRDSGPYEQYF; DNA: TGTGCCATCAGAGACAGGGATTCGGGCCCCTACGAGCAGTACTTC
J: TRBJ2-7; size: NA; D: NA; length: 13; V: TRBV5-8; CDR3: CASSLVAIYEQYF; DNA: TGTGCCAGCAGCTTGGTGGCCATTTACGAGCAGTACTTC
J: TRBJ1-4; size: few; D: NA; length: 15; V: TRBV10-3; CDR3: CAISATGNGYEKLFF; DNA: TGTGCCATCAGTGCCACAGGGAACGGCTATGAAAAACTGTTTTTT
J: TRBJ2-7; size: NA; D: NA; length: 12; V: TRBV25-1; CDR3: CASALQGYEQYF; DNA: TGTGCCAGCGCCCTCCAGGGATACGAGCAGTACTTC
J: TRBJ1-2; size: NA; D: NA; length: 13; V: TRBV6-6; CDR3: CASSYGGSYGYTF; DNA: TGTGCCAGCAGTTACGGCGGTAGCTATGGCTACACCTTC
J: TRBJ1-1; size: few; D: TRBD1; length: 12; V: TRBV27; CDR3: CASSSGGTEAFF; DNA: TGTGCCAGCAGTTCAGGGGGAACTGAAGCTTTCTTT
J: TRBJ2-7; size: NA; D: TRBD2; length: 15; V: TRBV19; CDR3: CASSGVAGTSYEQYF; DNA: TGTGCCAGTAGTGGGGTAGCGGGTACCTCCTACGAGCAGTACTTC
J: TRBJ2-5; size: NA; D: TRBD1; length: 14; V: TRBV6-6; CDR3: CASRGQGAIETQYF; DNA: TGTGCCAGCAGGGGACAGGGGGCAATTGAGACCCAGTACTTC
J: TRBJ2-7; size: once; D: TRBD2; length: 16; V: TRBV5-6; CDR3: CASSLFVAGYTYEQYF; DNA: TGTGCCAGCAGCTTGTTTGTAGCGGGCTATACCTACGAGCAGTACTTC
J: TRBJ1-6; size: NA; D: NA; length: 17; V: TRBV2; CDR3: CASSEGSLSSYNSPLHF; DNA: TGTGCCAGCAGTGAAGGGTCCCTGAGCTCCTATAATTCACCCCTCCACTTT
J: TRBJ1-1; size: once; D: NA; length: 17; V: TRBV10-1; CDR3: CASSEFSLGTGDTEAFF; DNA: TGCGCCAGCAGTGAGTTTTCTCTTGGGACGGGGGACACTGAAGCTTTCTTT
J: TRBJ2-1; size: NA; D: TRBD2; length: 13; V: TRBV28; CDR3: CASTLAGNNEQFF; DNA: TGTGCCAGCACACTAGCGGGGAATAATGAGCAGTTCTTC
J: TRBJ2-7; size: NA; D: TRBD1; length: 15; V: TRBV6-1; CDR3: CASSADRAHPYEQYF; DNA: TGTGCCAGCAGTGCTGACAGGGCCCATCCCTACGAGCAGTACTTC
J: TRBJ1-4; size: few; D: NA; length: 13; V: TRBV29-1; CDR3: CSVVISGNEKLFF; DNA: TGCAGCGTTGTTATTTCAGGGAATGAAAAACTGTTTTTT
J: TRBJ2-1; size: once; D: NA; length: 12; V: TRBV28; CDR3: CASSPPRDEQFF; DNA: TGTGCCAGCAGCCCACCCCGGGATGAGCAGTTCTTC
J: TRBJ2-7; size: NA; D: NA; length: 14; V: TRBV7-2; CDR3: CASSLASGSYEQYF; DNA: TGTGCCAGCAGCTTAGCGTCGGGTTCCTACGAGCAGTACTTC
J: TRBJ2-1; size: once; D: TRBD2; length: 17; V: TRBV9; CDR3: CASSGASLAGGHNEQFF; DNA: TGTGCCAGCAGCGGGGCAAGTCTAGCGGGGGGCCACAATGAGCAGTTCTTC
J: TRBJ2-7; size: NA; D: TRBD1; length: 13; V: TRBV5-1; CDR3: CASSTDRAYEQYF; DNA: TGCGCCAGCAGCACTGACAGGGCCTACGAGCAGTACTTC
J: TRBJ2-3; size: NA; D: NA; length: 15; V: TRBV12-2; CDR3: CASRLGHTFTDTQYF; DNA: TGTGCAAGTCGCTTAGGACACACCTTCACAGATACGCAGTATTTT
J: TRBJ2-5; size: NA; D: TRBD2; length: 13; V: TRBV5-6; CDR3: CASSPERGETQYF; DNA: TGTGCCAGCAGCCCGGAGCGGGGTGAGACCCAGTACTTC
J: TRBJ1-1; size: NA; D: TRBD1; length: 15; V: TRBV27; CDR3: CASNDRGMRDTEAFF; DNA: TGTGCCAGCAACGACAGGGGGATGAGGGACACTGAAGCTTTCTTT
J: TRBJ1-2; size: NA; D: TRBD1; length: 16; V: TRBV25-1; CDR3: CASSEDRGLANYGYTF; DNA: TGTGCCAGCAGTGAAGACAGGGGGCTTGCTAACTATGGCTACACCTTC
J: TRBJ1-1; size: NA; D: TRBD1; length: 14; V: TRBV27; CDR3: CASRYRGRGTEAFF; DNA: TGTGCCAGCAGATACAGGGGACGGGGCACTGAAGCTTTCTTT
J: TRBJ1-4; size: NA; D: NA; length: 15; V: TRBV9; CDR3: CASSRQAAGNEKLFF; DNA: TGTGCCAGCAGTCGCCAGGCAGCCGGAAATGAAAAACTGTTTTTT
J: TRBJ2-3; size: NA; D: NA; length: 14; V: TRBV7-2; CDR3: CASSLLSYTDTQYF; DNA: TGTGCCAGCAGCCTTCTAAGCTACACAGATACGCAGTATTTT
J: TRBJ2-7; size: NA; D: TRBD1; length: 16; V: TRBV11-2; CDR3: CASSPKTGSSSYEQYF; DNA: TGTGCCAGCAGCCCCAAGACAGGGTCGAGCTCCTACGAGCAGTACTTC
J: TRBJ1-1; size: NA; D: NA; length: 14; V: TRBV5-5; CDR3: CASSLSQLNTEAFF; DNA: TGTGCCAGCAGCTTGAGTCAGTTGAACACTGAAGCTTTCTTT
J: TRBJ2-1; size: NA; D: NA; length: 11; V: TRBV29-1; CDR3: CSVGQYNEQFF; DNA: TGCAGCGTTGGCCAGTACAATGAGCAGTTCTTC
J: TRBJ2-1; size: NA; D: NA; length: 14; V: TRBV27; CDR3: CASSFIGAYNEQFF; DNA: TGTGCCAGCAGTTTTATCGGGGCCTACAATGAGCAGTTCTTC
J: TRBJ2-7; size: NA; D: NA; length: 16; V: TRBV5-4; CDR3: CASSLGVSGLANEQYF; DNA: TGTGCCAGCAGCTTGGGGGTTAGCGGCCTGGCGAACGAGCAGTACTTC
J: TRBJ2-5; size: NA; D: NA; length: 13; V: TRBV6-1; CDR3: CASSERYQETQYF; DNA: TGTGCCAGCAGTGAGCGGTACCAAGAGACCCAGTACTTC
J: TRBJ1-6; size: once; D: NA; length: 16; V: TRBV27; CDR3: CASSLRQEAYNSPLHF; DNA: TGTGCCAGCAGTTTAAGGCAGGAGGCCTATAATTCACCCCTCCACTTT
J: TRBJ1-6; size: NA; D: NA; length: 14; V: TRBV11-2; CDR3: CASSWGLGNSPLHF; DNA: TGTGCCAGCAGCTGGGGCCTAGGTAATTCACCCCTCCACTTT
J: TRBJ1-5; size: NA; D: NA; length: 18; V: TRBV18; CDR3: CASSYLGPGGLSNQPQHF; DNA: TGTGCCAGCTCATACCTAGGACCGGGGGGGCTTAGCAATCAGCCCCAGCATTTT
J: TRBJ2-5; size: few; D: NA; length: 13; V: TRBV5-1; CDR3: CASSLGAEETQYF; DNA: TGCGCCAGCAGCTTGGGGGCAGAAGAGACCCAGTACTTC
J: TRBJ2-5; size: NA; D: NA; length: 15; V: TRBV19; CDR3: CASSISRRVQETQYF; DNA: TGTGCCAGTAGTATTAGCAGGAGGGTCCAAGAGACCCAGTACTTC
J: TRBJ1-2; size: NA; D: TRBD1; length: 17; V: TRBV4-1; CDR3: CASSHLPGQGENYGYTF; DNA: TGCGCCAGCAGCCACCTCCCGGGACAGGGTGAAAACTATGGCTACACCTTC
J: TRBJ2-1; size: NA; D: NA; length: 16; V: TRBV5-1; CDR3: CASSSTPLDRYNEQFF; DNA: TGCGCCAGCAGCTCGACCCCCCTTGACAGATACAATGAGCAGTTCTTC
J: TRBJ2-1; size: NA; D: TRBD1; length: 16; V: TRBV7-9; CDR3: CASSPPGTGVSEEQFF; DNA: TGTGCCAGCAGCCCCCCCGGGACAGGGGTTTCAGAGGAGCAGTTCTTC
J: TRBJ2-7; size: few; D: TRBD2; length: 17; V: TRBV7-9; CDR3: CASSLSSDSGGAYEQYF; DNA: TGTGCCAGCAGCTTATCCTCTGATAGCGGGGGGGCCTACGAGCAGTACTTC
J: TRBJ2-2; size: NA; D: TRBD2; length: 15; V: TRBV27; CDR3: CASSRQRGGPGELFF; DNA: TGTGCCAGCAGCAGACAGCGGGGGGGCCCCGGGGAGCTGTTTTTT
J: TRBJ2-3; size: once; D: TRBD2; length: 15; V: TRBV10-3; CDR3: CAISGPTSEGDTQYF; DNA: TGTGCCATCAGTGGGCCAACTAGCGAGGGAGATACGCAGTATTTT
J: TRBJ2-5; size: NA; D: NA; length: 13; V: TRBV25-1; CDR3: CASTEGGWETQYF; DNA: TGTGCCAGCACCGAGGGTGGTTGGGAGACCCAGTACTTC
J: TRBJ2-2; size: NA; D: TRBD2; length: 18; V: TRBV15; CDR3: CATSRYSGGKLNTGELFF; DNA: TGTGCCACCAGCAGATATAGCGGGGGGAAACTCAACACCGGGGAGCTGTTTTTT
J: TRBJ2-7; size: NA; D: NA; length: 13; V: TRBV2; CDR3: CARSGLHSDEQYF; DNA: TGTGCCAGAAGTGGACTACACTCTGACGAGCAGTACTTC
J: TRBJ2-7; size: NA; D: NA; length: 10; V: TRBV29-1; CDR3: CSVTDYEQYF; DNA: TGCAGCGTGACAGACTACGAGCAGTACTTC
J: TRBJ2-7; size: once; D: NA; length: 13; V: TRBV19; CDR3: CATQARGTYEQYF; DNA: TGTGCCACCCAGGCTCGGGGTACCTACGAGCAGTACTTC